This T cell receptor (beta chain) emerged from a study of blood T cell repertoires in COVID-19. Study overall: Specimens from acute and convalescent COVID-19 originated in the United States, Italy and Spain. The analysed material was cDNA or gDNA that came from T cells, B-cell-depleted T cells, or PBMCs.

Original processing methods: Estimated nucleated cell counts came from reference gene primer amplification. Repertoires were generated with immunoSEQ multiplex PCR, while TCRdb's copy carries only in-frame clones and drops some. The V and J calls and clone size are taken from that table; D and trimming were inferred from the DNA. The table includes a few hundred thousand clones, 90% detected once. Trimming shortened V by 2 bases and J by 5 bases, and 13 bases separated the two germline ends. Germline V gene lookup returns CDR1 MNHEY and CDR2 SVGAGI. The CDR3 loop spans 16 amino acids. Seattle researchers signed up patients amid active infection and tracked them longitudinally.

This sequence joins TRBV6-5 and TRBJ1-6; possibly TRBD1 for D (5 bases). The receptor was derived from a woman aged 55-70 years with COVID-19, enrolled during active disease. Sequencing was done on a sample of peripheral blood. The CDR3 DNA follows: TGTGCCAGCAGTTACGCAGGGTTGAAGGATAATTCACCCCTCCACTTT. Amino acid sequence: CASSYAGLKDNSPLHF.